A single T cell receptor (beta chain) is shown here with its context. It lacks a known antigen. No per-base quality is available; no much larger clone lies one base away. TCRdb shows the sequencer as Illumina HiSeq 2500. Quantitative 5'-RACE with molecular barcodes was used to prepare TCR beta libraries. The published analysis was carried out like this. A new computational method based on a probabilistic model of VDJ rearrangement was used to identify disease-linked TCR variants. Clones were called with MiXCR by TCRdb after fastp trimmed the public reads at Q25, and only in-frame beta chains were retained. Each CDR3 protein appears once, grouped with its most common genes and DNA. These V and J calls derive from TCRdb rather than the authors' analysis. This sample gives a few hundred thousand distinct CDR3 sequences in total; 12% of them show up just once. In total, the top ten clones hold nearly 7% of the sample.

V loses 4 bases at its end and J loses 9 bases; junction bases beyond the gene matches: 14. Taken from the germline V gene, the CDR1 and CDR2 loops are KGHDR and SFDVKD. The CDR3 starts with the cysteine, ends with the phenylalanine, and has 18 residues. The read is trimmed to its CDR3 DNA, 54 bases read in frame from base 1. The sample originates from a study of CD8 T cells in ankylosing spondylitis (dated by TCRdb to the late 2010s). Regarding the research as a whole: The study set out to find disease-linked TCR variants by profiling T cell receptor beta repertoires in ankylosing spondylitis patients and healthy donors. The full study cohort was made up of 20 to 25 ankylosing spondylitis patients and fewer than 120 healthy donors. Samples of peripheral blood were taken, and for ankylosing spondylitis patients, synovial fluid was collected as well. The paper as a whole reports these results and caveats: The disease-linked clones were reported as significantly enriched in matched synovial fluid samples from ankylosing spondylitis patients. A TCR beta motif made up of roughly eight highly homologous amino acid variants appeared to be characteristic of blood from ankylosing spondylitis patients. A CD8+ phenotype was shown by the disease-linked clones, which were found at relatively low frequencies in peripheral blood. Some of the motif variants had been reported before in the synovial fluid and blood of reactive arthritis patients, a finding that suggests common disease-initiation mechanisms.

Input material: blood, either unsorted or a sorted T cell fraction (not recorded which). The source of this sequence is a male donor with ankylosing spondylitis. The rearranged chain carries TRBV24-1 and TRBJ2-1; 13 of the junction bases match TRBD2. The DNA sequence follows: TGTGCCACCAGTGAACCTCCGGGACTAGCGGGAAGCGAGGGTGAGCAGTTCTTC. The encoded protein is CATSEPPGLAGSEGEQFF.